A selection of T cell receptor beta chains follows, all from one sample in a study of blood T cell repertoires in COVID-19. Here immunoSEQ multiplex PCR was the method, and the copy in TCRdb shows in-frame clones only, minus some. The profile shows under 100,000 clones, about four fifths of them singletons. Input material: peripheral blood. The receptors derive from a woman between 40 and 50 years old with active or convalescent COVID-19. Each CDR3 is given with its conserved first and last residue. The order of the fields is V gene, D gene, clone size, J gene, CDR3 protein, CDR3 DNA. A D gene is named only where the DNA matches it firmly. Clone size is stated in some rows and not others, as once, few, many or a class when expanded.

TRBV4-2	NA	NA	TRBJ1-2	CASSQETAGAGGYTF	TGTGCCAGCAGCCAAGAAACGGCAGGGGCGGGTGGCTACACCTTC
TRBV21-1	NA	NA	TRBJ2-5	CASSKRGQGRSPVRETQYF	TGTGCCAGCAGCAAAAGGGGGCAGGGGAGGAGTCCGGTTAGGGAGACCCAGTACTTC
TRBV5-8	NA	NA	TRBJ2-3	CASSSRGESTDTQYF	TGTGCCAGCAGCTCCAGGGGAGAGTCCACAGATACGCAGTATTTT
TRBV19	TRBD2	NA	TRBJ2-1	CASTQEVAGKQFF	TGTGCCAGTACCCAGGAGGTAGCGGGCAAGCAGTTCTTC
TRBV28	TRBD1	NA	TRBJ1-6	CASSGSGTGYSPLHF	TGTGCCAGCAGTGGCTCCGGGACAGGGTATTCACCCCTCCACTTT
TRBV7-8	NA	NA	TRBJ1-2	CASSLKAGVVEGYTF	TGTGCCAGCAGCTTAAAGGCAGGGGTGGTTGAAGGCTACACCTTC
TRBV19	TRBD1	few	TRBJ1-1	CASSIGGQVNTEAFF	TGTGCCAGTAGTATAGGGGGACAGGTGAACACTGAAGCTTTCTTT
TRBV19	NA	NA	TRBJ1-2	CASRFFQDSNGYTF	TGTGCCAGTAGATTCTTCCAAGACAGCAATGGCTACACCTTC
TRBV30	NA	NA	TRBJ1-5	CAWARGIRGNQPQHF	TGTGCCTGGGCACGGGGGATTAGGGGCAATCAGCCCCAGCATTTT
TRBV5-1	NA	NA	TRBJ2-2	CASSLWAKSPNTGELFF	TGCGCCAGCAGCTTGTGGGCCAAATCCCCTAACACCGGGGAGCTGTTTTTT
TRBV10-3	TRBD1	few	TRBJ2-3	CAISAGFGQGLDTQYF	TGTGCCATCAGTGCCGGCTTCGGACAGGGATTAGATACGCAGTATTTT
TRBV10-1	TRBD1	NA	TRBJ2-7	CASSVGLGTAHPTYEQYF	TGCGCCAGCAGTGTAGGTTTAGGGACAGCACACCCAACCTACGAGCAGTACTTC
TRBV10-3	NA	NA	TRBJ2-5	CAISARGTQETQYF	TGTGCCATCAGTGCTAGGGGGACCCAAGAGACCCAGTACTTC
TRBV5-1	NA	NA	TRBJ2-2	CASSFPDRYPGELFF	TGCGCCAGCAGCTTCCCCGACAGGTACCCCGGGGAGCTGTTTTTT
TRBV11-2	NA	NA	TRBJ2-1	CASSPGGSGTDSYNEQFF	TGTGCCAGCAGCCCAGGGGGGTCCGGGACAGACTCCTACAATGAGCAGTTCTTC
TRBV28	NA	NA	TRBJ2-6	CASSLYQGMVWGANVLTF	TGTGCCAGCAGTTTATACCAGGGTATGGTGTGGGGGGCCAACGTCCTGACTTTC
TRBV5-1	TRBD1	NA	TRBJ1-2	CASSRGQGNYGYTF	TGCGCCAGCAGCAGGGGACAGGGGAACTATGGCTACACCTTC
TRBV15	NA	NA	TRBJ1-1	CATSRDQMNTEAFF	TGTGCCACCAGCAGAGACCAGATGAACACTGAAGCTTTCTTT
TRBV11-2	TRBD1	NA	TRBJ2-7	CASSSTGTTYEQYF	TGTGCCAGCAGCTCGACAGGGACAACCTACGAGCAGTACTTC
TRBV28	NA	NA	TRBJ2-7	CASSLRLSAGIGYEQYF	TGTGCCAGCAGTTTAAGGCTTAGCGCCGGGATTGGGTACGAGCAGTACTTC
TRBV5-1	NA	few	TRBJ2-7	CASSLTGKGPTEQYF	TGCGCCAGCAGCTTGACAGGGAAGGGACCTACCGAGCAGTACTTC
TRBV27	TRBD1	few	TRBJ1-6	CASSLGQGSSYNSPLHF	TGTGCCAGCAGTTTGGGACAGGGGAGCTCCTATAATTCACCCCTCCACTTT
TRBV7-9	TRBD1	few	TRBJ1-5	CASSSTGTGNQPQHF	TGTGCCAGCAGCTCCACCGGGACAGGGAACCAGCCCCAGCATTTT
TRBV19	TRBD2	once	TRBJ2-7	CASSRREAGWQYF	TGTGCCAGTAGTCGGCGGGAGGCTGGGTGGCAGTACTTC
TRBV5-1	TRBD1	NA	TRBJ2-1	CASSLGGDSPYNEQFF	TGCGCCAGCAGCTTGGGAGGGGACAGCCCCTACAATGAGCAGTTCTTC
TRBV6-4	TRBD2	NA	TRBJ2-7	CASSASGSYEQYF	TGTGCCAGCAGTGCTAGCGGATCCTACGAGCAGTACTTC
TRBV2	NA	NA	TRBJ2-2	CASSDQIGELFF	TGTGCCAGCAGTGATCAGATCGGGGAGCTGTTTTTT
TRBV2	NA	medium-sized	TRBJ1-1	CASRQVLGDTEAFF	TGTGCCAGCCGACAGGTGCTAGGGGACACTGAAGCTTTCTTT
TRBV5-6	NA	NA	TRBJ1-2	CASSLAQGYTF	TGTGCCAGCAGCTTGGCGCAGGGCTACACCTTC
TRBV7-8	TRBD2	once	TRBJ2-1	CASSHSGGLYNEQFF	TGTGCCAGCAGCCATAGCGGGGGGCTCTACAATGAGCAGTTCTTC
TRBV28	TRBD1	NA	TRBJ1-2	CASSLYRGRGYGYTF	TGTGCCAGCAGTTTATACAGGGGGCGGGGCTATGGCTACACCTTC
TRBV6-6	NA	NA	TRBJ1-5	CASSYGQGPSNQPQHF	TGTGCCAGCAGTTATGGGCAGGGGCCTAGCAATCAGCCCCAGCATTTT
TRBV5-4	NA	NA	TRBJ1-3	CASSLQPSSGNTIYF	TGTGCCAGCAGCTTACAGCCCAGCTCTGGAAACACCATATATTTT
TRBV28	TRBD1	NA	TRBJ1-2	CASSPGQGVYGYTF	TGTGCCAGCAGTCCGGGACAGGGAGTCTATGGCTACACCTTC
TRBV9	NA	NA	TRBJ2-3	CASSVEPLDTDTQYF	TGTGCCAGCAGCGTAGAGCCCCTCGACACAGATACGCAGTATTTT
TRBV3-1/TRBV3-2	TRBD1	NA	TRBJ1-4	CASSQANRGGEKLFF	TGTGCCAGCAGCCAAGCGAACAGGGGGGGTGAAAAACTGTTTTTT
TRBV7-8	NA	NA	TRBJ1-2	CASSLDGTRFGYTF	TGTGCCAGCAGCTTAGACGGGACACGGTTCGGCTACACCTTC
TRBV19	TRBD1	NA	TRBJ1-6	CASRPTRTGGNSPLHF	TGTGCCAGTCGCCCGACTCGGACAGGGGGTAATTCACCCCTCCACTTT
TRBV18	NA	once	TRBJ1-2	CASSPPAGNYGYTF	TGTGCCAGCTCACCTCCCGCAGGGAACTATGGCTACACCTTC